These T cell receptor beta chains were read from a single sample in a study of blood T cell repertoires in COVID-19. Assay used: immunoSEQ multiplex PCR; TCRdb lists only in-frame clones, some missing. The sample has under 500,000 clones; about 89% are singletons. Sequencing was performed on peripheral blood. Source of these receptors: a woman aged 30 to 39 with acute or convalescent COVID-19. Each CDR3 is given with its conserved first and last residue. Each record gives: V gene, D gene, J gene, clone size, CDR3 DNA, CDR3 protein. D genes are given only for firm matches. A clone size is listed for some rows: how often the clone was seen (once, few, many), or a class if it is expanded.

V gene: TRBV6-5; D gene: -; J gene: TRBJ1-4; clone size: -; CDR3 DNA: TGTGCCAGCAGCCTCCGGGTTCAGGGTGAAAAACTGTTTTTT; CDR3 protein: CASSLRVQGEKLFF
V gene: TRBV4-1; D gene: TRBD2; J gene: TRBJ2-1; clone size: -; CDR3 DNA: TGCGCCAGCAGCCAAGTGGGACTAGCTATGAATGAGCAGTTCTTC; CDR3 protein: CASSQVGLAMNEQFF
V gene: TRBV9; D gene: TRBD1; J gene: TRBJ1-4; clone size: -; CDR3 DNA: TGTGCCAGCGGGGACAGGGGAGAAGAAAAACTGTTTTTT; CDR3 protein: CASGDRGEEKLFF
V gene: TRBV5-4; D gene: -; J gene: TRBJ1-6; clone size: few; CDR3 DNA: TGTGCCAGCAGATCCTGGGGGGTCTTTGATTCACCCCTCCACTTT; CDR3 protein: CASRSWGVFDSPLHF
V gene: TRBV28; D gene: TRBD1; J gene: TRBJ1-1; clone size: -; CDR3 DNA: TGTGCCAGCAGTTTATTGGACAGGACTGAAGCTTTCTTT; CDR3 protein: CASSLLDRTEAFF
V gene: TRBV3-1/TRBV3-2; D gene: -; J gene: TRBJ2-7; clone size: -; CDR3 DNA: TGTGCCAGCAGCCAAAGGAGCTCCTACGAGCAGTACTTC; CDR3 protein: CASSQRSSYEQYF
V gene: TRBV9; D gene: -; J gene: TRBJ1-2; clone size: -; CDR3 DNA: TGTGCCAGCACGACAGGCCAGAACTATGGCTACACCTTC; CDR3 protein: CASTTGQNYGYTF
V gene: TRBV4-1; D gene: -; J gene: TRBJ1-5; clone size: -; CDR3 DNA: TGCGCCAGCAGCCAAGCAGGGAATCAGCCCCAGCATTTT; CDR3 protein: CASSQAGNQPQHF
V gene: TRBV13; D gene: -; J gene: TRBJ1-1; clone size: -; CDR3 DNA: TGTGCCAGCAGGAGGGGGGGGACTCACACTGAAGCTTTCTTT; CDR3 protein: CASRRGGTHTEAFF
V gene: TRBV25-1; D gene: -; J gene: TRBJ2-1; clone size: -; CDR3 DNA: TGTGCGGCGGCTCCCGAAAGGTTGAATGAGCAGTTCTTC; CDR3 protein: CAAAPERLNEQFF
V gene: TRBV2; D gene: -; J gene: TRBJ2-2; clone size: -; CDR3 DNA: TGTGCCAGCTTTGCGGGGACGGCCGGGGAGCTGTTTTTT; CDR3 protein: CASFAGTAGELFF
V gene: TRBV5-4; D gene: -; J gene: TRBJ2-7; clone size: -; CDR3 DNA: TGTGCCAGCAGCTTAAGAGACAGGATCTACGAGCAGTACTTC; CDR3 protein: CASSLRDRIYEQYF
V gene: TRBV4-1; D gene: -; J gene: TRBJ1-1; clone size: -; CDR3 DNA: TGCGCCAGCAGCCAAGGCAGACACATGAACACTGAAGCTTTCTTT; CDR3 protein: CASSQGRHMNTEAFF
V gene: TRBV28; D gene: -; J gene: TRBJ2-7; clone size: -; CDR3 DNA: TGTGCCAGTTTACGGGACACTAGCTCCTACGAGCAGTACTTC; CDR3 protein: CASLRDTSSYEQYF
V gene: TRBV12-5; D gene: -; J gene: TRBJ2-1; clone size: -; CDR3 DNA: TGTGCTAGTGGTTTGGCAGGGCCCGTTGGGTACAATGAGCAGTTCTTC; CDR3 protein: CASGLAGPVGYNEQFF
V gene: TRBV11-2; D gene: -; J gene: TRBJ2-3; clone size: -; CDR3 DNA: TGTGCCAGCAGCTTGGGGAGTAGCACAGATACGCAGTATTTT; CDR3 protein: CASSLGSSTDTQYF
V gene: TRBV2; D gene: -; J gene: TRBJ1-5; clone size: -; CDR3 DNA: TGTGCCAGCAGTGAAGGGGGGGGAGATCCCCAGCATTTT; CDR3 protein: CASSEGGGDPQHF
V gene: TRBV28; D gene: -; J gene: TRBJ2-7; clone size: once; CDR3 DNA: TGTGCCAGCAGACCCCCCGGGTCCATGGGGGGCTACGAGCAGTACTTC; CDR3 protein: CASRPPGSMGGYEQYF
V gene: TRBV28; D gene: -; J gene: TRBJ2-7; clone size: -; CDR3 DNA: TGTGCCTCAAATACCGGGAGCCTCTACGAGCAGTACTTC; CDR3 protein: CASNTGSLYEQYF
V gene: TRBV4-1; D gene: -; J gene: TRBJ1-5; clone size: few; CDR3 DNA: TGCGCCAGCAGCCCACAGGGCAATAGCAATCAGCCCCAGCATTTT; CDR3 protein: CASSPQGNSNQPQHF
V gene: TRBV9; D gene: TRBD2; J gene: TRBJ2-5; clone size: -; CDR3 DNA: TGTGCCAGCAGCGTAGATGGGGGGGAGCAAGAGACCCAGTACTTC; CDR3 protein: CASSVDGGEQETQYF
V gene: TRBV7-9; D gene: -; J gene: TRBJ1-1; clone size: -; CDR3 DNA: TGTGCCAGCAGCTTAGATATTGCGTCTGAAGCTTTCTTT; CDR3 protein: CASSLDIASEAFF
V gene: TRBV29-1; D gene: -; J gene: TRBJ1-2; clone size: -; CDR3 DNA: TGCAGCGTTGAAGATCCCAATTCGGGGAGGGGCTTTAACTATGGCTACACCTTC; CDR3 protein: CSVEDPNSGRGFNYGYTF
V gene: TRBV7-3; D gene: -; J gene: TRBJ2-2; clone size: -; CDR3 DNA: TGTGCCAGCAGCTCCGATCTCCGGTCCGGGGAGCTGTTTTTT; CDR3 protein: CASSSDLRSGELFF
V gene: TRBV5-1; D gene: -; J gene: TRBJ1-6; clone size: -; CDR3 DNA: TGCGCCAGCAGCTTGCTGACAGGTGATTCACCCCTCCACTTT; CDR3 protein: CASSLLTGDSPLHF
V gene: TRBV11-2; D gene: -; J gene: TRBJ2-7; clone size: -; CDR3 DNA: TGTGCCAGCAGCTTAGGAACAGGCCCCTACGAGCAGTACTTC; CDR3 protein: CASSLGTGPYEQYF
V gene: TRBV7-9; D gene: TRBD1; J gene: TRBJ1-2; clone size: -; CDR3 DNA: TGTGCCAGCAGCGAAGGGACAGGGGGCCTCTATGGCTACACCTTC; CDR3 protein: CASSEGTGGLYGYTF
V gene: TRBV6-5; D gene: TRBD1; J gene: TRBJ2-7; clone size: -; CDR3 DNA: TGTGCCAGCAGGCTCGAACAGGGGAGATACGAGCAGTACTTC; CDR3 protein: CASRLEQGRYEQYF
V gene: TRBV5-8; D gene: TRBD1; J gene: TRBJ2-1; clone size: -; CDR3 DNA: TGTGCCAGCAGAACGGGACAGGGCTGGGATGAGCAGTTCTTC; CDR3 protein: CASRTGQGWDEQFF
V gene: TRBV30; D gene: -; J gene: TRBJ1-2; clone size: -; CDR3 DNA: TGTGCCTGGTCCCGAACAGAGAACTATGGCTACACCTTC; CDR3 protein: CAWSRTENYGYTF
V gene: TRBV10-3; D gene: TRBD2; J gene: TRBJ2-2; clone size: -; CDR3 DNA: TGTGCCATCAGCCCGCTTCGGGGGGCGAACACCGGGGAGCTGTTTTTT; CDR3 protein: CAISPLRGANTGELFF
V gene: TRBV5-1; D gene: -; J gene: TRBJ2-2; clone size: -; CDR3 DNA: TGCGCCAGCAGCTTGATCCTTAACACCGGGGAGCTGTTTTTT; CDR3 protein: CASSLILNTGELFF
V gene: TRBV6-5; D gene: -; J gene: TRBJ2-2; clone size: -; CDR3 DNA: TGTGCCAGCCAGGGGCAATCAGCCGGGGAGCTGTTTTTT; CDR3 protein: CASQGQSAGELFF
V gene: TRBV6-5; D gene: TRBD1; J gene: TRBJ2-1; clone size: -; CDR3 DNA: TGTGCCGTCACCGGGACAGGGAAAGATGAGCAGTTCTTC; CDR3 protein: CAVTGTGKDEQFF
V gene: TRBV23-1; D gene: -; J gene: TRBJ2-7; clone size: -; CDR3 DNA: TGCGCCAGCAGTCAAGGGCCCTCCCTGGAAGACGAGCAGTACTTC; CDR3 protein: CASSQGPSLEDEQYF
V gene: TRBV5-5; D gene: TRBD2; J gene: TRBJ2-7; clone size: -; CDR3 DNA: TGTGCCAGCAGCCATAGCGGGATTTTCTACGAGCAGTACTTC; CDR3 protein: CASSHSGIFYEQYF
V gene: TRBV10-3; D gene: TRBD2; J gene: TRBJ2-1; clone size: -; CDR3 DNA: TGTGCCATCAGTGGCACTAGCGGCCCTAATGAGCAGTTCTTC; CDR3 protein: CAISGTSGPNEQFF
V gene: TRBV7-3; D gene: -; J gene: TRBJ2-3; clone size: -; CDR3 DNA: TGTGCCAGCAGCGCAACCTCAGGGACAATTGGCACAGATACGCAGTATTTT; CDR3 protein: CASSATSGTIGTDTQYF
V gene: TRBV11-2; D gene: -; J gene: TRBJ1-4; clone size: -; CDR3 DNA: TGTGCCAGCAGCTTACGGGGGTTCTCATCTAATGAAAAACTGTTTTTT; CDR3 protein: CASSLRGFSSNEKLFF
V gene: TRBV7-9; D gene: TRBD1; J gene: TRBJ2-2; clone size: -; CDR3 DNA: TGTGCCAGCAGCTTAGTGCCGGGACAGGGAAGGTCCGGGGAGCTGTTTTTT; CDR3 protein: CASSLVPGQGRSGELFF
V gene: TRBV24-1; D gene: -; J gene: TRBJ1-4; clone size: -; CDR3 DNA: TGTGCCACCAGTGATTTTATCGGGGGGGAACTGTTTTTT; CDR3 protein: CATSDFIGGELFF
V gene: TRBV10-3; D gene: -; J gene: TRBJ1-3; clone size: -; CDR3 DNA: TGTGCCATCAGTGAGGGACTCTCCGGAAACACCATATATTTT; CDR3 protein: CAISEGLSGNTIYF
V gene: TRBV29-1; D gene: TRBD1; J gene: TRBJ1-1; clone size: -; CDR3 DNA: TGCAGCGTCGTAGCAGGGGGGTTGGGAACTGAAGCTTTCTTT; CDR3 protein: CSVVAGGLGTEAFF
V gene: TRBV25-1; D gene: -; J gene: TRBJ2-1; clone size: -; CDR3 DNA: TGTGCCAGCAGTGAATATTTTATTTCGGGGGACCATTTTGATGAGCAGTTCTTC; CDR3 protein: CASSEYFISGDHFDEQFF
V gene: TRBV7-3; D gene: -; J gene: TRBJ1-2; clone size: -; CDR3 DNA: TGTGCCAGCAGCTCAAACGCGGACATATTAGATGGCTACACCTTC; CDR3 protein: CASSSNADILDGYTF
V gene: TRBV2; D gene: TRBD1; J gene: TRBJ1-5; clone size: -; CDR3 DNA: TGTGCCAGCAGTGGACAGGGGTTCAGTCAGCCCCAGCATTTT; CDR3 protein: CASSGQGFSQPQHF
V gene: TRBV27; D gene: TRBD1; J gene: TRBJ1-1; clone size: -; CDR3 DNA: TGTGCCAGCAGTTGGACAGGGAACACTGAAGCTTTCTTT; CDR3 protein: CASSWTGNTEAFF
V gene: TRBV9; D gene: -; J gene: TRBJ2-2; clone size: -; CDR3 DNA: TGTGCCAGCAGCGTATCTGTAACCGGGGAGCTGTTTTTT; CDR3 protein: CASSVSVTGELFF
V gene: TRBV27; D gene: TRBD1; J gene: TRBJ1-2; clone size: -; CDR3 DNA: TGTGCCAGCAGTTTAAACCAGGGGGCGCGGGGTGGCTACACCTTC; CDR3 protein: CASSLNQGARGGYTF
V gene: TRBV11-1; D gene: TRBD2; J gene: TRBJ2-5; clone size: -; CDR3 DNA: TGTGCCAGCAGCTTAGGGCGCGGGGGTCAAGAGACCCAGTACTTC; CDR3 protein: CASSLGRGGQETQYF
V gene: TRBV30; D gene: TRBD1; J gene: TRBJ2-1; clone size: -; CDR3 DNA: TGTGCCTGGAATGGGATGATGGGGGACAGGGGGACCAATGAGCAGTTCTTC; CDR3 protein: CAWNGMMGDRGTNEQFF
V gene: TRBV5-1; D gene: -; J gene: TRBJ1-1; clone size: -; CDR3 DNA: TGCGCCAGCAGCTTGGCCGGAGGGAACACTGAAGCTTTCTTT; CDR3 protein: CASSLAGGNTEAFF
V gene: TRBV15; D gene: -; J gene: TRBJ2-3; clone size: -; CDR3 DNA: TGTGCCACCAGCAGAGGAGGGGACACCTATACGCAGTATTTT; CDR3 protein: CATSRGGDTYTQYF
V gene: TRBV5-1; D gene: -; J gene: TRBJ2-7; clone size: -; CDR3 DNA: TGCGCCAGCAGCTTCGGGACTCTTACCTACGAGCAGTACTTC; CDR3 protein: CASSFGTLTYEQYF
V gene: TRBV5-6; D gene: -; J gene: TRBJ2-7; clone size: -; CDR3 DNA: TGTGCCAGCAGCTCGTACGGGAGCTCCTACGAGCAGTACTTC; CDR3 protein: CASSSYGSSYEQYF
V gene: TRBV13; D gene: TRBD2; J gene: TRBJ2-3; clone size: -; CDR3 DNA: TGTGCCAGCAGCTTAGGTACTAGCGTAGATACGCAGTATTTT; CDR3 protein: CASSLGTSVDTQYF
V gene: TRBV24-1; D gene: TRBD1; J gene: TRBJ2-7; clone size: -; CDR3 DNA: TGTGCCACCAGTGATGGACAGGGGGCGTCGTACGAGCAGTACTTC; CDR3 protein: CATSDGQGASYEQYF
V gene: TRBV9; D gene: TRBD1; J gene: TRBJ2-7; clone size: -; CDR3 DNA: TGTGCCAGCAGCAAGACAGGGGGGGACTACGAGCAGTACTTC; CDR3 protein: CASSKTGGDYEQYF
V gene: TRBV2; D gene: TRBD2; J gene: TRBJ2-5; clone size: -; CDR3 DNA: TGTGCCAGCACCAAAAATAGCGGGGGGGCCAGCGGGACCCAGTACTTC; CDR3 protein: CASTKNSGGASGTQYF